The 25 T cell receptor beta chains listed next were all sequenced from one sample in a study of blood T cell repertoires in COVID-19. TCRdb keeps only in-frame clones here, not all; method: immunoSEQ multiplex PCR. The data show around 280,000 clones, approximately 90% seen once. Sequencing input: PBMCs or T cells enriched from blood (not recorded which). Every receptor here comes from a woman aged 40 to 49 who had recovered from COVID-19.

The chain carries TRBV28 and TRBJ1-1; TRBD1 matches at 11 bases. The ends lost 5 bases at V and 4 bases at J; junction bases unmatched: 9. This CDR3 is 16 amino acids long. Germline V CDR1 and CDR2: MDHEN, SYDVKM. The CDR3 loop is CASSPPLGTGGTEAFF. The CDR3 coding sequence is TGTGCCAGCAGTCCTCCTCTCGGGACAGGGGGCACTGAAGCTTTCTTT.

The CDR3 DNA sequence: TGTGCCTGGAAGTTTAGCGGGAGAGGGAGGGAGACCCAGTACTTC. It translates to CAWKFSGRGRETQYF. The chain is built from TRBV30 and TRBJ2-5; 9 nucleotides line up with TRBD2. After removal of 4 bases from V and 5 bases from J, the junction contained 11 bases not matched to a gene. CDR1 is GTSNPN, CDR2 SVGIG, per germline (reference sequence). This CDR3 has 15 residues.

This rearrangement joins TRBV30 to TRBJ2-5, with D perhaps matching TRBD2 (6 bases). Trimming pared 0 bases from V and 5 bases from J, leaving 10 bases between. CDR3 size: 13 residues. CDR1 GTSNPN and CDR2 SVGIG come from the germline V gene (reference sequence). CDR3 nucleotide sequence: TGTGCCTGGAGTGTACGGGAGAGGGAGACCCAGTACTTC. This translates into CAWSVRERETQYF.

CDR3: CASNSVPGYNSPLHF. In nucleotides, the CDR3 is TGTGCCAGCAACTCGGTCCCTGGCTATAATTCACCCCTCCACTTT. The chain has TRBV6-5 and TRBJ1-6; unclear D gene. This CDR3 comprises 15 residues. CDR1 and CDR2 (germline): MNHEY, SVGAGI. The germline V and J ends were trimmed by 7 bases and 3 bases, with 13 bases remaining between them.

The chain uses TRBV12-3 or TRBV12-4 and TRBJ2-1; D gene uncertain. Trimming stripped 1 base from V and 15 bases from J, with 10 bases between. The CDR3 spans 11 residues. CDR3 DNA sequence: TGTGCCAGCAGTTTAGAACAGAATTTGTTCTTC. It encodes CASSLEQNLFF.

This clone has a handful of counts. This sequence joins TRBV5-4 and TRBJ2-1; 9 bases match TRBD2. Germline assignment: CDR1 SGHNT and CDR2 YYREEE (reference sequence). This CDR3 has 14 amino acids. J was trimmed by 7 bases and V by 2 bases; bases with no gene match: 4. The CDR3 reads CASSFGSGRNEQFF. DNA of the CDR3: TGTGCCAGCAGCTTTGGGAGCGGGAGGAATGAGCAGTTCTTC.

V gene TRBV19 combines with J gene TRBJ2-1; D uncertain. This CDR3 spans 14 amino acids. Trimming pared 3 bases from V and 4 bases from J, leaving 10 bases between. CDR1 is LNHDA and CDR2 is SQIVND in the germline V gene (reference sequence). Written as DNA, the CDR3 is TGTGCCAGTAGTATGGCTAGTAGGTACAATGAGCAGTTCTTC. It is translated as CASSMASRYNEQFF.

The rearrangement joins TRBV7-2 to TRBJ1-5; 7 bases fit TRBD1. The germline CDR1 and CDR2 sequences are SGHTA and FQGNSA. The CDR3 extends over 15 amino acids. V shed 5 bases, J shed 4 bases, and the junction held 8 bases outside the gene matches. CDR3 loop: CASSMRQGVNQPQHF. The CDR3 nucleotides are TGTGCCAGCAGCATGAGACAGGGTGTGAATCAGCCCCAGCATTTT.

The chain recombines TRBV6-2 or TRBV6-3 with TRBJ2-7; TRBD1 matches at 8 bases. There are 14 residues in the CDR3. Germline trimming cut 5 bases from V and 2 bases from J; bases unmatched to any gene: 5. CDR1 MNHEY and CDR2 SVGEGT come from the germline V gene. CDR3 DNA: TGTGCCAGCAGTGACAGACAGGGGACCTACGAGCAGTACTTC. Translating gives CASSDRQGTYEQYF.

This clone has just one count. This sequence joins TRBV7-3 and TRBJ2-3; TRBD1 is a possible D gene (6 bases). CDR1 SGHTA and CDR2 FQGTGA come from the germline V gene. This CDR3 is built from 16 residues. Trimming shortened V by 4 bases and J by 5 bases, and 19 bases separated the two germline ends. DNA for the CDR3: TGTGCCAGCAGCTCGACCGGGACACAGAGGGGAGATACGCAGTATTTT. Residues: CASSSTGTQRGDTQYF.

V gene TRBV7-9 combines with J gene TRBJ2-7; tentative D call: TRBD2 (6 bases). The CDR3 runs to 12 residues. V dropped 3 bases and J dropped 7 bases, with 10 bases sitting between them. CDR1 is SEHNR, CDR2 FQNEAQ, per germline (reference sequence). As DNA, the CDR3 is TGTGCCAGCAGCTTGGACCGGGGGGAGCAGTACTTC. It yields the protein CASSLDRGEQYF.

This chain joins TRBV19 and TRBJ1-2; a possible D gene is TRBD1 (6 bases). The germline gives CDR1 LNHDA, CDR2 SQIVND (reference sequence). The CDR3 sequence is 13 residues long. V was clipped by 3 bases and J by 8 bases, with 13 bases between them. The CDR3 is CASSITGIGGYTF. The CDR3 nucleotides are TGTGCCAGTAGTATTACAGGGATTGGAGGCTACACCTTC.

This chain joins TRBV2 and TRBJ2-7; possibly TRBD1 for D (7 bases). The CDR3 is 14 residues long. Germline lookup yields CDR1 SNHLY and CDR2 FYNNEI. The V end was cut by 3 bases, the J end by 5 bases, with 14 bases between. CDR3 in DNA: TGTGCCAGCAGTGATCCCAGGGGGGTCCACGAGCAGTACTTC. It yields the protein CASSDPRGVHEQYF.

DNA of the CDR3: TGTGCCAGCAGCCGGGCTCAGGGTTATGGCTATGGCTACACCTTC. Amino acids: CASSRAQGYGYGYTF. The chain links TRBV5-4 to TRBJ1-2; possibly TRBD1 for D (5 bases). CDR1 SGHNT and CDR2 YYREEE come from the germline V gene (reference sequence). CDR3 length: 15 residues. V was shortened by 4 bases and J by 4 bases, with 17 bases between the two germline ends.

Details on this clone: Other DNA sequences of this sample code for an identical CDR3. The CDR3 reads CASSPAGGNQPQHF. In DNA form, the CDR3 reads TGTGCCAGCTCACCTGCCGGAGGCAATCAGCCCCAGCATTTT. This chain uses TRBV18 with TRBJ1-5; D not resolved. Deletions cut 3 bases from V and 2 bases from J, with 8 bases between. The length of the CDR3 is 14 residues. Germline V CDR1 and CDR2: KGHSH, LQKENI.

The chain combines TRBV4-3 with TRBJ1-2, with a weak D call TRBD1 (5 bases). The V gene's germline CDR1 is LGHNA and CDR2 YSLEER. CDR3 size: 16 residues. Trimming stripped 0 bases from V and 8 bases from J, with 19 bases between. CDR3 in DNA: TGCGCCAGCAGCCAAGAAGGAGGGACCTCCGGGTGGGGCTACACCTTC. Protein: CASSQEGGTSGWGYTF.

This clone was counted a few times. This sequence joins TRBV9 and TRBJ2-2; no definite D call. Trimming cost V 3 bases and J 2 bases, with 5 bases left between them. CDR3 length: 13 residues. Germline lookup yields CDR1 SGDLS and CDR2 YYNGEE. The CDR3 region is CASSESNTGELFF. The CDR3 DNA sequence: TGTGCCAGCAGCGAATCAAACACCGGGGAGCTGTTTTTT. Supplemented by reference TRBV9 and TRBJ2-2, the full variable domain reads DSGVTQTPKHLITATGQRVTLRCSPRSGDLSVYWYQQSLDQGLQFLIQYYNGEERAKGNILERFSAQQFPDLHSELNLSSLELGDSALYFCASSESNTGELFFGEGSRLTVL.

Remarks on this clone: Other DNA sequences in this sample translate to the same CDR3. The rearrangement links TRBV7-3 to TRBJ2-2, with D uncertain. The V gene lost 2 bases and the J gene lost 4 bases, with 5 bases spanning the gap. Per the germline V gene, CDR1 is SGHTA and CDR2 is FQGTGA. The CDR3 loop spans 13 amino acids. The CDR3 sequence: CASSLGPTGELFF. The CDR3 DNA reads as TGTGCCAGCAGCTTAGGGCCCACCGGGGAGCTGTTTTTT.

The chain combines TRBV14 with TRBJ2-1, with D tentatively TRBD2 (6 bases). V lost 4 bases, J lost 3 bases, and 13 bases lay in between. In germline, CDR1 is SGHDN, CDR2 FVKESK. The CDR3 spans 15 residues. CDR3 sequence reads: CASSRPDYYYNEQFF. The CDR3 DNA is TGTGCCAGCAGCCGCCCGGACTATTACTACAATGAGCAGTTCTTC. Using reference TRBV14 and TRBJ2-1 for the parts outside the CDR3, the full variable domain is EAGVTQFPSHSVIEKGQTVTLRCDPISGHDNLYWYRRVMGKEIKFLLHFVKESKQDESGMPNNRFLAERTGGTYSTLKVQPAELEDSGVYFCASSRPDYYYNEQFFGPGTRLTVL.

The chain employs TRBV20-1 and TRBJ1-2; D possibly corresponds to TRBD1 (6 bases). V was trimmed by 3 bases and J by 1 base, leaving 12 bases between them. Germline V gene lookup returns CDR1 DFQATT and CDR2 SNEGSKA (reference sequence). CDR3 length: 14 amino acids. In nucleotides, the CDR3 is TGCAGTGCTAGTTTGACAGGCATTAACTATGGCTACACCTTC. Protein product: CSASLTGINYGYTF.

The chain combines TRBV24-1 with TRBJ2-7, with 10 bases that match TRBD1. V lost 2 bases to trimming and J lost 6 bases; unmatched junction nucleotides: 12. Germline values: CDR1 KGHDR, CDR2 SFDVKD. The CDR3 sequence is 17 residues long. CDR3 protein: CATSDSGTGVREGEQYF. CDR3 nucleotides: TGTGCCACCAGTGATTCCGGGACAGGGGTTCGCGAGGGCGAGCAGTACTTC.

The V and J genes are TRBV7-9 and TRBJ2-1; 14 bases agree with TRBD2. V was pared by 5 bases and J by 0 bases, with 6 bases of the junction left unmatched. Germline CDR1 and CDR2: SEHNR and FQNEAQ (reference sequence). The CDR3 runs to 18 residues. The CDR3 nucleotides are TGTGCCAGCAGCCAGGGACTAGCGGGAGCGGGCTCCTACAATGAGCAGTTCTTC. It encodes CASSQGLAGAGSYNEQFF.

A word on this clone: The same CDR3 can be traced to other DNA sequences in this sample. The chain is built from TRBV5-1 and TRBJ1-5; D not certain. V was shortened by 0 bases and J by 0 bases, with 4 bases between the two germline ends. The CDR3 runs to 14 residues. The germline CDR1 and CDR2 sequences are SGHRS and YFSETQ. CDR3 DNA: TGCGCCAGCAGCTTGGCAGGTAGCAATCAGCCCCAGCATTTT. Its protein product is CASSLAGSNQPQHF.

Only a few counts were recorded for this clone. J is TRBJ1-3 and V is TRBV30; D unclear. This CDR3 is built from 12 residues. The germline V gene has CDR1 GTSNPN and CDR2 SVGIG (reference sequence). V lost 4 bases and J lost 7, with 11 bases in between. CDR3 sequence reads: CAWTPVPNTIYF. Written as DNA, the CDR3 is TGTGCCTGGACCCCCGTCCCGAACACCATATATTTT.

This chain connects TRBV11-3 to TRBJ2-5; D possibly corresponds to TRBD1 (5 bases). V lost 1 base and J lost 5, with 11 bases in between. The CDR3 contains 14 residues. From germline, CDR1 is SGHNT and CDR2 YENEEA. Here the CDR3 reads CASSLGQGMETQYF. In DNA, the CDR3 is TGTGCCAGCAGCTTAGGCCAGGGAATGGAGACCCAGTACTTC.